The rows below give T cell receptor beta chains drawn from one sample of a study of blood T cell repertoires in COVID-19. Profiled with immunoSEQ multiplex PCR; TCRdb holds only in-frame clones, not every one. The table has approximately 310,000 clones, around 85% seen once; the top ten hold under 2%. The sequenced sample was PBMCs or T cells enriched from blood (not recorded which). The receptors shown here come from a woman aged 25-40 years who had been exposed to COVID-19. CDR3s include the opening cysteine and the closing phenylalanine or tryptophan. D genes are given only for firm matches. Clone size is shown for a subset of rows, as once, few, many or a class of expanded clone.

CDR3 DNA,CDR3 protein,J gene,V gene,D gene,clone size
TGTGCCAGCAGTTTACTTTTCGGGGGGGACACCGGGGAGCTGTTTTTT,CASSLLFGGDTGELFF,TRBJ2-2,TRBV28,TRBD2,-
TGTGCCATCAGTTCCGACAAGAACTATGGCTACACCTTC,CAISSDKNYGYTF,TRBJ1-2,TRBV10-3,-,-
TGTGCCAGCAGTGAACAGGCTAGCGGGAGGGCCTACGAGCAGTACTTC,CASSEQASGRAYEQYF,TRBJ2-7,TRBV6-1,TRBD2,-
TGCGCCAGCAGCGCATACACCGACAAGTTGAACACTGAAGCTTTCTTT,CASSAYTDKLNTEAFF,TRBJ1-1,TRBV5-1,-,few
TGTGCCAGCAGCATGACAGGGTTTGAGGGTGAAGCTTTCTTT,CASSMTGFEGEAFF,TRBJ1-1,TRBV7-9,TRBD1,-
TGTGCCTGGAGTGGAGGGGAGGATTCACCCCTCCACTTT,CAWSGGEDSPLHF,TRBJ1-6,TRBV30,-,-
TGTGCCAGCAGCTCGTATGATTCACCCCTCCACTTT,CASSSYDSPLHF,TRBJ1-6,TRBV7-9,-,-
TGTGCCAGCCGGCCGCTATGGACTAGCGACACCGGGGAGCTGTTTTTT,CASRPLWTSDTGELFF,TRBJ2-2,TRBV28,TRBD2,few
TGTGCCAGCAGCTGGGACAGGGGGCGGGACGGGGAGCTGTTTTTT,CASSWDRGRDGELFF,TRBJ2-2,TRBV2,TRBD1,once
TGTGCCAGCAGCCCCCCAGGGCCCGGAGGCTACACCTTC,CASSPPGPGGYTF,TRBJ1-2,TRBV7-9,-,-
TGCGCCAGCAGTGCCCCGAGAAGCTCCTACAATGAGCAGTTCTTC,CASSAPRSSYNEQFF,TRBJ2-1,TRBV10-2,-,once
TGTGCCAGCAGCTTAGTGGCTGGCACTGAAGCTTTCTTT,CASSLVAGTEAFF,TRBJ1-1,TRBV11-3,-,-
TGTGCCAGCAGCGCGGGGACAGGGAGTGAGACCCAGTACTTC,CASSAGTGSETQYF,TRBJ2-5,TRBV9,TRBD1,-